This is a list of T cell receptor beta chains from one sample in a study of OX40 agonist ivuxolimab in advanced cancers. TCRdb keeps only in-frame clones here, not all; method: immunoSEQ multiplex PCR. The data contain approximately 91,000 clones, roughly 89% of them singletons. Sequenced here: CD4+ or CD8+ T cells sorted from blood, sampled in a trial of the OX40 agonist ivuxolimab. Receptors originate from an adult with an advanced solid tumor such as melanoma, head and neck, liver or kidney cancer. CDR3s include the opening cysteine and the closing phenylalanine or tryptophan. D genes are given only for firm matches. Expanded clones are given a class, and other clones once, few, many or no size at all.

clone_size,d_call,v_call,j_call,cdr3_length,cdr3_nt,cdr3_aa
NA,NA,TRBV29-1,TRBJ2-2,13,TGCAGCGTTGGGGTGTCCGACACCGGGGAGCTGTTTTTT,CSVGVSDTGELFF
NA,NA,TRBV10-3,TRBJ2-2,16,TGTGCCATCAGCCAAGGGGTGGGGGCGCTTTCCGGGGAGCTGTTTTTT,CAISQGVGALSGELFF
NA,NA,TRBV10-1,TRBJ1-5,12,TGCGCCAGCCTAAATAGCAATCAGCCCCAGCATTTT,CASLNSNQPQHF
few,NA,TRBV2,TRBJ1-1,12,TGTGCCAGCACTTGGGAGGGAACTGAAGCTTTCTTT,CASTWEGTEAFF
NA,NA,TRBV5-1,TRBJ1-3,17,TGCGCCAGCAGCTTGGCCTACGGGGGAAGCTCTGGAAACACCATATATTTT,CASSLAYGGSSGNTIYF
NA,NA,TRBV6-6,TRBJ1-2,15,TGTGCCAGCAGTTACTTGTCTGATACGAGCTATGGCTACACCTTC,CASSYLSDTSYGYTF
NA,NA,TRBV4-3,TRBJ1-1,17,TGCGCCAGCAGCCAAGATTTTCAAACAGGGTGGAACACTGAAGCTTTCTTT,CASSQDFQTGWNTEAFF
NA,NA,TRBV2,TRBJ2-4,13,TGTGCCTCCCTGGGGGGGGCCGGGAACATTCAGTACTTC,CASLGGAGNIQYF
NA,TRBD1,TRBV19,TRBJ2-4,16,TGTGCCAGTAGTTCCAGGAACAGGGGAAGCGGAAACATTCAGTACTTC,CASSSRNRGSGNIQYF
NA,NA,TRBV6-5,TRBJ1-1,14,TGTGCCAGCAGTGAGGAGGGAGGAGGCACTGAAGCTTTCTTT,CASSEEGGGTEAFF
NA,NA,TRBV5-1,TRBJ2-1,15,TGCGCCAGCAGCTTGGACACCAATAACGACAATGAGCAGTTCTTC,CASSLDTNNDNEQFF
NA,NA,TRBV7-2,TRBJ2-1,16,TGTGCCAGCAGCTTAGCCCCGCCGACGGGGTGGAGTGAGCAGTTCTTC,CASSLAPPTGWSEQFF
NA,NA,TRBV7-2,TRBJ1-5,13,TGTGCCAGCAGCCCCCCCGGCGGTCAGCCCCAGCATTTT,CASSPPGGQPQHF
NA,NA,TRBV5-1,TRBJ1-1,17,TGCGCCAGCAGCTTGGTAGGTGCGGGGACCCCGAACACTGAAGCTTTCTTT,CASSLVGAGTPNTEAFF
NA,TRBD1,TRBV5-1,TRBJ1-3,16,TGCGCCAGCAGCTTCTCCGGGACAGGGGCTGGAAACACCATATATTTT,CASSFSGTGAGNTIYF
NA,TRBD1,TRBV5-4,TRBJ2-7,15,TGTGCCAGCAGCTCCCGACAGGGGAGTTTCTACGAGCAGTACTTC,CASSSRQGSFYEQYF
NA,TRBD2,TRBV4-2,TRBJ2-2,17,TGTGCCAGCAGCCACCCGATAGCGGGGGCGAACACCGGGGAGCTGTTTTTT,CASSHPIAGANTGELFF
NA,NA,TRBV7-9,TRBJ1-4,14,TGTGCCAGCAGCCTTGGAGAGCTTAATGAAAAACTGTTTTTT,CASSLGELNEKLFF
NA,NA,TRBV7-9,TRBJ2-1,13,TGTGCCAGCAGCTGGGGCCATTGGGATGAGCAGTTCTTC,CASSWGHWDEQFF
NA,NA,TRBV25-1,TRBJ1-2,14,TGTGCCAGCAGTGAAGGAACAGTTAACTATGGCTACACCTTC,CASSEGTVNYGYTF
NA,NA,TRBV28,TRBJ1-2,13,TGTGCCAGCAGTTCCCCCCATATCTATGGCTACACCTTC,CASSSPHIYGYTF
NA,NA,TRBV5-6,TRBJ1-1,16,TGTGCCAGCAGCTTGGCCGGGGGGGTCGGTAGCACTGAAGCTTTCTTT,CASSLAGGVGSTEAFF
NA,NA,TRBV4-1,TRBJ2-1,19,TGCGCCAGCAGCCAAGATCCATCTAGTAGTGGGGGGGCCTTTAATGAGCAGTTCTTC,CASSQDPSSSGGAFNEQFF
NA,NA,TRBV29-1,TRBJ1-1,12,TGCAGCGTCCTTTCTATGAACACTGAAGCTTTCTTT,CSVLSMNTEAFF
NA,TRBD1,TRBV5-6,TRBJ1-1,15,TGTGCCAGCAGCGTTAGGAGGACAGGGAAAACTGAAGCTTTCTTT,CASSVRRTGKTEAFF
once,NA,TRBV6-1,TRBJ1-4,14,TGTGCCAGCAGTGGTTTTGGACTTGACACTAAACTGTTTTTT,CASSGFGLDTKLFF
NA,NA,TRBV6-1,TRBJ2-1,13,TGTGCCAGCCTAAAGGACAGTTACAATGAGCAGTTCTTC,CASLKDSYNEQFF
NA,TRBD1,TRBV6-1,TRBJ2-1,17,TGTGCCAGCAGTGAAAAACTATCGGGACAGGGTAGGGATGAGCAGTTCTTC,CASSEKLSGQGRDEQFF
NA,NA,TRBV2,TRBJ2-7,14,TGTGCCAGCAGCTACAGGCCGAGCTCCTACGAGCAGTACTTC,CASSYRPSSYEQYF
NA,NA,TRBV28,TRBJ1-4,13,TGTGCCAGCGGGGATATAACTAATGAAAAACTGTTTTTT,CASGDITNEKLFF
NA,NA,TRBV5-6,TRBJ2-7,16,TGTGCCAGCAGCTTACGGAGGGGGACCGGATTCTACGAGCAGTACTTC,CASSLRRGTGFYEQYF
NA,NA,TRBV7-9,TRBJ1-1,13,TGTGCCAGCAGCTTAGGACAGCACACCGAAGCTTTCTTT,CASSLGQHTEAFF
NA,NA,TRBV15,TRBJ2-3,17,TGTGCCACCAGCAGAGATCACAGGCCTAGCGGCACAGATACGCAGTATTTT,CATSRDHRPSGTDTQYF
NA,NA,TRBV27,TRBJ2-5,14,TGTGCCAGCAGTTCTCTAACCCTTACTGAGACCCAGTACTTC,CASSSLTLTETQYF
NA,NA,TRBV5-1,TRBJ2-1,12,TGCGCCAGCAGCCGCTGGGGATCTGAGCAGTTCTTC,CASSRWGSEQFF
NA,NA,TRBV4-1,TRBJ1-2,14,TGCGCCAGCAGCCAAGAAGGAGGGTTCGGTGGCTACACCTTC,CASSQEGGFGGYTF
NA,NA,TRBV4-1,TRBJ2-7,15,TGCGCCAGCAGCCAAGCTGGGGACATGACCTACGAGCAGTACTTC,CASSQAGDMTYEQYF
NA,NA,TRBV6-5,TRBJ2-7,14,TGTGCCAGCAGTACCAAGGGACACCTCTACGAGCAGTACTTC,CASSTKGHLYEQYF
NA,NA,TRBV9,TRBJ2-7,15,TGTGCCAGCAGCGTGAGTGGGGGGGCCGGAGACGAGCAGTACTTC,CASSVSGGAGDEQYF
NA,NA,TRBV11-2,TRBJ2-3,15,TGTGCCAGCAGGGGAATATGGGGGGCCCCAGATACGCAGTATTTT,CASRGIWGAPDTQYF
NA,NA,TRBV5-4,TRBJ1-2,14,TGTGCCAGCAGCGACGCCGGGGGGGGCTATGGCTACACCTTC,CASSDAGGGYGYTF
NA,NA,TRBV10-3,TRBJ1-5,14,TGTGCCGGGGCCCCAGAAGGTAGCAATCAGCCCCAGCATTTT,CAGAPEGSNQPQHF